The rows below give T cell receptor beta chains drawn from one sample of a study of T cell repertoires in cytomegalovirus infection. TCRdb itself ran the reads through MiXCR, one entry per CDR3 protein. Seen here are over 450,000 distinct CDR3 sequences, around 11% observed once, and the top ten hold roughly 10%. The specimen was PBMCs. The receptors derive from a human donor in good health (CMV status not recorded). Some clones in this sample may be carry-over from other donors' samples. CDR3s include the opening cysteine and the closing phenylalanine or tryptophan. D genes are given only for firm matches. Clone size, where shown, is once, few, many, or a class for clones that have expanded.

TRBJ2-1 few TRBD2 TRBV20-1 TGCAGTGCTAGTCTCATAGCGGGAGGAGGCGATGAGCAGTTCTTC CSASLIAGGGDEQFF
TRBJ2-3 - TRBD2 TRBV20-1 TGCAGTGCTAGAGGCCCTGTTGCGGGGGGCCAGGGGACTACAGATACGCAGTATTTT CSARGPVAGGQGTTDTQYF
TRBJ2-3 many TRBD2 TRBV5-1 TGCGCCAGCAGCTCACGGACTAGCGGGGGACGCACAGATACGCAGTATTTT CASSSRTSGGRTDTQYF
TRBJ2-1 many - TRBV7-2 TGTGCCAGCAGCTTAGAAATCGCGAGGAATGAGCAGTTCTTC CASSLEIARNEQFF
TRBJ2-1 many TRBD2 TRBV4-2 TGTGCCAGCAGCCAAGACGGGACTAGCGGAAGATTGGGGCAGTTCTTC CASSQDGTSGRLGQFF
TRBJ2-2 few - TRBV20-1 TGCAGTGCTAGAGATGGGGGCGCGAACACCGGGGAGCTGTTTTTT CSARDGGANTGELFF
TRBJ2-3 - - TRBV27 TGTGCCAGCAGTTCCCAAACCCGAGGGACGCAGTATTTT CASSSQTRGTQYF
TRBJ2-7 many TRBD1 TRBV7-2 TGTGCCAGCAGCTTAGCCTCCGGGACAGTCTACGAGCAGTACTTC CASSLASGTVYEQYF
TRBJ1-2 - - TRBV29-1 TGCAGCGGTCTTTTGTCCCAAAATGGCTACACCTTC CSGLLSQNGYTF
TRBJ1-2 many - TRBV7-9 TGTGCCAGCAAGGATGGGTCGTTTGGGGTCTATGGCTACACCTTC CASKDGSFGVYGYTF
TRBJ1-4 - - TRBV5-1 TGCGCCAGCAGCACGGGGCCTCAGGGGAATGAAAAACTGTTTTTT CASSTGPQGNEKLFF
TRBJ2-3 many - TRBV7-8 TGTGCCAGCAGCTTAGGGTGGAACACAGATACGCAGTATTTT CASSLGWNTDTQYF
TRBJ2-1 - - TRBV14 TGTGCCAGCAGCCCCCGGGGCTTCGATGAGCAGTTCTTC CASSPRGFDEQFF
TRBJ1-2 few - TRBV2 TGTGCCAGCAGAAACCGCATGACAGGAGGGGTTGGCTATGGCTACACCTTC CASRNRMTGGVGYGYTF
TRBJ1-1 - TRBD1 TRBV6-5 TGTGCCAGCAATTCGGGACAGGGGCAAAGACACACTGAAGCTTTCTTT CASNSGQGQRHTEAFF
TRBJ2-7 - - TRBV3-1 TGTGCCAGCAGCCAGGCGGGGACGGATTACGAGCAGTACTTC CASSQAGTDYEQYF
TRBJ2-7 few TRBD2 TRBV28 TGTGCCAGCAGTTTAGCGGGGGACTTCTCCTACGAGCAGTACTTC CASSLAGDFSYEQYF
TRBJ2-1 many - TRBV5-1 TGCGCCAGCAGCTTGGACGGAACCTCCTACAATGAGCAGTTCTTC CASSLDGTSYNEQFF
TRBJ1-1 - - TRBV14 TGTGCCAGCAACATACAGGGTATGAACACTGAAGCTTTCTTT CASNIQGMNTEAFF
TRBJ1-1 many - TRBV12-3/TRBV12-4 TGTGCCAGCAGGGACCCAACGCGAGGCACTGAAGCTTTCTTT CASRDPTRGTEAFF
TRBJ2-3 many - TRBV7-9 TGTGCCAGCAGTTCTGACTCGGTTACGCAGTATTTT CASSSDSVTQYF
TRBJ2-6 - TRBD2 TRBV20-1 TGCAGTGCTCACGGGACTAGCGGGAGGCCCAGCTCTGGGGCCAACGTCCTGACTTTC CSAHGTSGRPSSGANVLTF
TRBJ1-5 - TRBD1 TRBV29-1 TGCAGCGCGGGACAGTTCAATCAGCCCCAGCATTTT CSAGQFNQPQHF
TRBJ1-2 - - TRBV10-3 TGTGCCATCAATCGACCGGGGGCCCCCAGTGATGGCTACACCTTC CAINRPGAPSDGYTF
TRBJ2-1 many TRBD2 TRBV6-1 TGTGCCAGCAGTGGTAGCGGGGGCCTCCCGGGAGGGGAGCAGTTCTTC CASSGSGGLPGGEQFF
TRBJ2-5 - - TRBV10-3 TGTGCCATCAGTGCAATGGGGGGGGCCGGTGAGACCCAGTACTTC CAISAMGGAGETQYF
TRBJ2-7 many TRBD2 TRBV11-2 TGTGCCAGCAGCTTAGAGCCTAGCGGATACGAGCAGTACTTC CASSLEPSGYEQYF
TRBJ2-1 - TRBD2 TRBV24-1 TGTGCCACCAGTGATTTTGGTAGCGGGAGGGAGGAGCAGTTCTTC CATSDFGSGREEQFF
TRBJ1-2 many - TRBV6-5 TGTGCCAGCAGCAGGGGAGGCAACTATGGCTACACCTTC CASSRGGNYGYTF
TRBJ1-1 - TRBD1 TRBV7-6 TGTGCCAGCAGCTCCTCGACAGGGGTGTATGACACTGAAGCTTTCTTT CASSSSTGVYDTEAFF
TRBJ1-1 many - TRBV12-5 TGTGCTAGTGGGACGGGGAACACTGAAGCTTTCTTT CASGTGNTEAFF
TRBJ1-1 - TRBD1 TRBV23-1 TGCGCCCGACAGGGGCCGAACAGTGAAGCTTTCTTT CARQGPNSEAFF
TRBJ1-1 many - TRBV5-6 TGTGCCAGCGGGACCGGAATAATGAACACTGAAGCTTTCTTT CASGTGIMNTEAFF
TRBJ2-7 many - TRBV7-2 TGTGCCAGCAGCTTAGCGGGAGTGAACTACGAGCAGTACTTC CASSLAGVNYEQYF
TRBJ2-7 many - TRBV28 TGTGCCAGCAGTCGCCCCACCGGATCCGACGAGCAGTACTTC CASSRPTGSDEQYF
TRBJ2-7 few TRBD1 TRBV25-1 TGTGCCAGCAGTGGGGGACAGGCCTACGCGCAGTACTTC CASSGGQAYAQYF
TRBJ2-2 - - TRBV5-4 TGTGCCAGCAGGGACCGGACGGCCGCGAACACCGGGGAGCTGTTTTTT CASRDRTAANTGELFF
TRBJ2-1 - - TRBV12-3/TRBV12-4 TGTGCCAGCAGCCAGCGATGGGGCGACAATGAGCAGTTCTTC CASSQRWGDNEQFF
TRBJ1-5 many - TRBV7-2 TGTGCCAGCAGCTCTAGGGGTCAGCCCCAGCATTTT CASSSRGQPQHF
TRBJ2-3 many - TRBV7-8 TGTGCCAGCAGCTTAGAGGGACGGGATACGCAGTATTTT CASSLEGRDTQYF
TRBJ2-3 many - TRBV24-1 TGTGCCACCAGTGCCTCGACAGGACCCACAGATACGCAGTATTTT CATSASTGPTDTQYF
TRBJ2-1 few - TRBV5-1 TGCGCCAGCAGAAGGGACTCGGGCTCCTACAATGAGCAGTTCTTC CASRRDSGSYNEQFF
TRBJ1-1 many - TRBV11-3 TGTGCCAGCAGCCCCCGGGGAGCGAACACTGAAGCTTTCTTT CASSPRGANTEAFF
TRBJ2-1 - - TRBV5-4 TGTGCCAGCAGCTTGGCCTCTGCCAGGGGAAAGTACAATGAGCAGTTCTTC CASSLASARGKYNEQFF